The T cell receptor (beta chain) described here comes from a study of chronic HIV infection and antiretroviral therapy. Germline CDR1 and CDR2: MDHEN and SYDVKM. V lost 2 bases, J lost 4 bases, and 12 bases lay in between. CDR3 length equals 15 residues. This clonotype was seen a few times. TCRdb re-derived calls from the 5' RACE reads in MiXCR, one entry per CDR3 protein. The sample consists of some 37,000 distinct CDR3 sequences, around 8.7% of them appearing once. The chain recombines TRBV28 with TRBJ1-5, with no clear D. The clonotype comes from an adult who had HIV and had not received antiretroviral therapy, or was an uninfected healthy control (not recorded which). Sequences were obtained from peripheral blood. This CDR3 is CASSLDGRANQPQHF. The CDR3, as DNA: TGTGCCAGCAGTTTAGATGGAAGGGCTAATCAGCCCCAGCATTTT.